The 21 T cell receptor beta chains below were found in one sample sequenced in a study of T cell repertoires in cytomegalovirus infection. A single record per CDR3 protein comes from TCRdb applying MiXCR to the reads. The sample shows 200,000 to 300,000 distinct CDR3 sequences, roughly 15% of them seen only once. Sequencing was done on a sample of PBMCs. These receptors came from a human donor in good health (CMV status not recorded). Some clones in this sample may be carry-over from other donors' samples.

This clonotype was observed many times. The chain uses TRBV12-5 and TRBJ2-1; D unresolved. Trimming shortened V by 5 bases and J by 0 bases, and 8 bases separated the two germline ends. Germline V CDR1 and CDR2: LGHNT, FRNRAP. CDR3 size: 14 residues. CDR3 loop: CASGPRSSYNEQFF. The CDR3 coding sequence is TGTGCTAGTGGTCCCCGGAGCTCCTACAATGAGCAGTTCTTC.

This clonotype was counted many times. This chain connects TRBV20-1 to TRBJ2-3; 10 nucleotides line up with TRBD2. Per the germline V gene, CDR1 is DFQATT and CDR2 is SNEGSKA (reference sequence). V lost 0 bases, J lost 4 bases, and 7 bases stayed unmatched. CDR3 length equals 16 residues. For the CDR3, the DNA is TGCAGTGCTAGAGATTGGCTAGCGGGAGTCTCAGATACGCAGTATTTT. Its protein product is CSARDWLAGVSDTQYF.

The genes are TRBV5-4 and TRBJ1-1, with D maybe TRBD1 (6 bases). In germline, CDR1 is SGHNT, CDR2 YYREEE (reference sequence). The V end lost 1 base, the J end lost 4 bases, and 11 bases lay between the germline ends. CDR3 length equals 14 residues. CDR3 nucleotides: TGTGCCAGCAGCTTGAAGGGGGGAGCCACTGAAGCTTTCTTT. This encodes CASSLKGGATEAFF.

The rearrangement links TRBV19 to TRBJ1-6; D is unresolved. The length of the CDR3 is 13 residues. Deletions cut 8 bases from V and 7 bases from J, with 12 bases between. The germline CDR1 and CDR2 sequences are LNHDA and SQIVND (reference sequence). The CDR3 sequence: CASAAGYNSPLHF. CDR3 coding DNA: TGTGCCAGTGCGGCGGGTTACAATTCACCCCTCCACTTT.

The chain has TRBV7-9 and TRBJ1-1; D possibly corresponds to TRBD1 (6 bases). The length of the CDR3 is 14 residues. Trimming cost V 2 bases and J 4 bases, with 11 bases left between them. Germline lookup yields CDR1 SEHNR and CDR2 FQNEAQ (reference sequence). This CDR3 is CASSLKGDGTEAFF. As DNA, the CDR3 is TGTGCCAGCAGCTTAAAGGGGGACGGCACTGAAGCTTTCTTT.

On this clonotype itself: This may be a read error: a much more frequent sequence differs by one nucleotide. The CDR3 coding sequence is TGTGCCAGCAGGAAGGGGGGGGGCTCCTACGAGCAGTACTTC. Encoded protein: CASRKGGGSYEQYF. J is TRBJ2-7 and V is TRBV7-2, with a tentative D call TRBD2 (7 bases). The CDR3 length is 14 residues. Germline V gives CDR1 SGHTA, CDR2 FQGNSA. Trimming removed 6 bases from V and 0 bases from J, with 12 bases in between. Variable domain in full (rest from reference TRBV7-2 and TRBJ2-7): GAGVSQSPSNKVTEKGKDVELRCDPISGHTALYWYRQSLGQGLEFLIYFQGNSAPDKSGLPSDRFSAERTGGSVSTLTIQRTQQEDSAVYLCASRKGGGSYEQYFGPGTRLTVT.

This clonotype was seen a handful of times. The V and J genes are TRBV4-1 and TRBJ2-5; D remains ambiguous. The CDR3 consists of 15 residues. V gave up 0 bases and J gave up 1 base, with 9 bases separating them. The germline CDR1 and CDR2 sequences are MGHRA and YSYEKL. The chain's CDR3 is CASSQDLRVQETQYF. In DNA form, the CDR3 reads TGCGCCAGCAGCCAAGATTTACGGGTCCAAGAGACCCAGTACTTC.

This clonotype was seen more than once but under ten times. V gene TRBV5-6 combines with J gene TRBJ1-6; weak D call: TRBD1 (6 bases). This CDR3 spans 19 amino acids. Trimming shortened V by 0 bases and J by 0 bases, and 16 bases separated the two germline ends. Germline V gives CDR1 SGHDT, CDR2 YYEEEE. CDR3 in amino acids: CASSLEGGRGYSYNSPLHF. The CDR3 DNA reads as TGTGCCAGCAGCTTGGAAGGCGGCAGGGGATACTCCTATAATTCACCCCTCCACTTT.

The J gene is TRBJ2-7, the V gene TRBV19; 8 bases align to TRBD2. The germline gives CDR1 LNHDA, CDR2 SQIVND (reference sequence). The CDR3 runs 14 residues. V dropped 3 bases and J dropped 6; count of bases not matched to a gene: 7. CDR3 DNA sequence: TGTGCCAGTAGTATCGGGGGGGGAGTGTTCGAGCAGTACTTC. Translation gives CASSIGGGVFEQYF. Variable domain in full (rest from reference TRBV19 and TRBJ2-7): DGGITQSPKYLFRKEGQNVTLSCEQNLNHDAMYWYRQDPGQGLRLIYYSQIVNDFQKGDIAEGYSVSREKKESFPLTVTSAQKNPTAFYLCASSIGGGVFEQYFGPGTRLTVT.

The chain employs TRBV20-1 and TRBJ2-3; maybe TRBD2 (6 bases). The CDR3 consists of 13 residues. Trimming pared 7 bases from V and 5 bases from J, leaving 16 bases between. The germline V gene has CDR1 DFQATT and CDR2 SNEGSKA (reference sequence). The CDR3: CSVLAEVVDTQYF. CDR3 nucleotide sequence: TGCAGTGTTTTAGCGGAGGTGGTAGATACGCAGTATTTT.

The chain links TRBV6-8 to TRBJ2-7; D is undetermined. The germline V gene encodes CDR1 MNHGY and CDR2 SAAAGT. This CDR3 spans 8 amino acids. Trimming cost V 8 bases and J 12 bases, with 8 bases left between them. The CDR3 sequence: CASRQAYF. CDR3 sequence (DNA): TGTGCCAGCCGTCAGGCGTACTTC.

This clonotype was detected many times. This chain connects TRBV7-2 to TRBJ2-7, with TRBD2 matching 10 bases. CDR1 and CDR2 from the germline V gene are SGHTA and FQGNSA. The CDR3 loop spans 15 amino acids. V trimming: 4 bases; J trimming: 7 bases; junction bases outside the gene matches: 10. CDR3 loop: CASSWGESGRGEQYF. In nucleotides, the CDR3 is TGTGCCAGCAGCTGGGGGGAGAGCGGGAGGGGGGAGCAGTACTTC.

This chain links TRBV10-3 with TRBJ2-2; TRBD1 might be the D (5 bases). Germline CDR1 reads ENHRY; CDR2 reads SYGVKD. The CDR3 covers 14 residues. V shed 3 bases and J shed 0 bases, with 5 bases lying between them. The CDR3 nucleotides read TGTGCCATCAGTGACAGGGCGAACACCGGGGAGCTGTTTTTT. This gives the protein CAISDRANTGELFF.

This clonotype was seen ten or more times. The chain combines TRBV7-2 with TRBJ1-2; 11 bases map to TRBD1. Germline V gene sequence: CDR1 SGHTA, CDR2 FQGNSA. The CDR3 spans 19 residues. After removal of 5 bases from V and 2 bases from J, the junction contained 16 bases not matched to a gene. CDR3 sequence: CASSPIAGQGVIRNYGYTF. DNA for the CDR3: TGTGCCAGCAGCCCAATCGCGGGACAGGGGGTAATTAGGAACTATGGCTACACCTTC.

This clonotype was picked up a small number of times. As DNA, the CDR3 is TGCGCCAGCAGTGAGAGCTGGACGGCCCGGGGCTACACCTTC. Its translation is CASSESWTARGYTF. The chain has TRBV10-2 and TRBJ1-2; unclear D gene. The CDR3 spans 14 residues. The V end lost 2 bases, the J end lost 8 bases, and 15 bases lay between the germline ends. CDR1 and CDR2 (germline): WSHSY, SAAADI.

The chain joins TRBV3-1 to TRBJ2-7, with D unresolved. CDR3 size: 17 residues. V gave up 6 bases and J gave up 0 bases, with 21 bases separating them. Germline assignment: CDR1 LGHDT and CDR2 YNNKEL (reference sequence). The DNA of the CDR3 is TGTGCCAGCAGGGAAAGGTTCGGGTTACTGAGCTCCTACGAGCAGTACTTC. Its translation is CASRERFGLLSSYEQYF.

This clonotype was recorded many times. The chain carries TRBV12-3 or TRBV12-4 and TRBJ2-5; no firm D call. CDR3 length: 11 residues. Trimming removed 6 bases from V and 5 bases from J, with 7 bases in between. DNA of the CDR3: TGTGCCAGCAGCCCTTCGGAGACCCAGTACTTC. It translates to CASSPSETQYF.

This clonotype has more than one count but fewer than ten. The rearrangement joins TRBV7-3 to TRBJ1-1; no definite D call. Germline lookup yields CDR1 SGHTA and CDR2 FQGTGA. This CDR3 is built from 12 residues. Trimming left V 6 bases short and J 7 bases short, with 12 bases between. This CDR3 is CASSLADGEAFF. The CDR3 bases are TGTGCCAGCAGTTTAGCCGACGGTGAAGCTTTCTTT.

This sequence joins TRBV7-6 and TRBJ2-7; perhaps D is TRBD1 or TRBD2 (5 bases each). The CDR3 has 13 residues. V was shortened by 5 bases and J by 3 bases, with 11 bases between the two germline ends. Germline CDR1 reads SGHVS; CDR2 reads FNYEAQ. The CDR3 sequence: CASSMGPIYEQYF. CDR3 in DNA: TGTGCCAGCAGCATGGGACCGATCTACGAGCAGTACTTC.

This clonotype was detected only a few times. The chain is built from TRBV29-1 and TRBJ2-5; D assignment may be TRBD1 or TRBD2 (5 bases each). V lost 5 bases to trimming and J lost 5 bases, with 12 bases between them. Per germline, CDR1 SQVTM and CDR2 ANQGSEA. The CDR3 sequence is 12 residues long. The CDR3 DNA is TGCAGCGTTACACCCGGGGCCGAGACCCAGTACTTC. Translated, it gives CSVTPGAETQYF.

This clonotype was counted many times. The chain carries TRBV7-2 and TRBJ2-5; D possibly corresponds to TRBD2 (5 bases). Trimming took off 5 bases at V and 3 bases at J, with 16 bases between the two ends. The V gene's germline CDR1 is SGHTA and CDR2 FQGNSA. The CDR3 is made up of 15 amino acids. CDR3 region: CASSPSSFSKETQYF. In DNA, the CDR3 is TGTGCCAGCAGCCCATCTAGCTTCTCCAAAGAGACCCAGTACTTC.